A single sample is the source of the 25 T cell receptor beta chains below, sequenced in a study of shared T cell receptors in the human thymus. TCRdb's copy holds only in-frame clones and misses some; the assay was immunoSEQ multiplex PCR. The sample contains some 640,000 clones, around 87% of which appear only once. The same data also contributed to another study, on human thymus T cells.

The sample comprised thymocytes. The receptors derive from a boy in the first two years of life with a congenital heart defect.

The chain uses TRBV28 and TRBJ1-5; D call uncertain. Deletions cut 3 bases from V and 6 bases from J, with 12 bases between. Germline V gives CDR1 MDHEN, CDR2 SYDVKM. The CDR3 contains 14 residues. The CDR3 here is CASSLRSYGQPQHF. The CDR3 DNA is TGTGCCAGCAGTTTGAGGAGTTACGGTCAGCCCCAGCATTTT.

The V and J genes are TRBV4-3 and TRBJ2-1; 8 bases match TRBD2. The CDR3 runs 18 residues. Trimming removed 1 base from V and 6 bases from J; junction bases left unmatched: 14. Germline V gene data show CDR1 as LGHNA and CDR2 as YSLEER. The CDR3 here is CASSQGLVAGRRRNEQFF. The CDR3 region has the DNA TGCGCCAGCAGCCAAGGCCTGGTAGCGGGGCGGCGTCGCAATGAGCAGTTCTTC.

The gene calls are TRBV7-3 and TRBJ2-2; 14 nucleotides agree with TRBD2. Germline V gene lookup returns CDR1 SGHTA and CDR2 FQGTGA. This CDR3 contains 17 residues. The V and J ends lost 2 bases and 2 bases, in that order; junction bases with no gene match: 1. DNA for the CDR3: TGTGCCAGCAGCTTAGGACTAGCGGGGGGAAACACCGGGGAGCTGTTTTTT. This gives the protein CASSLGLAGGNTGELFF.

This chain joins TRBV4-1 and TRBJ1-4, with D possibly matching TRBD1 (6 bases). The V end was cut by 0 bases, the J end by 7 bases, with 12 bases between. Germline-derived CDR1 and CDR2 are MGHRA and YSYEKL. This CDR3 is 15 amino acids long. Written as DNA, the CDR3 is TGCGCCAGCAGCCAAGAAGTCAGGGGTTTTGAAAAACTGTTTTTT. It encodes CASSQEVRGFEKLFF.

The DNA of the CDR3 is TGTGCCAGCAGCTTAGGGGGCGACACTGAAGCTTTCTTT. It codes for CASSLGGDTEAFF. The rearrangement uses TRBV7-2 and TRBJ1-1; a possible D gene is TRBD1 (5 bases). The CDR3 runs 13 residues. V lost 1 base to trimming and J lost 3 bases, with 6 bases between them. The germline V gene encodes CDR1 SGHTA and CDR2 FQGNSA.

V gene TRBV30 combines with J gene TRBJ1-1; D is possibly TRBD1 (5 bases). Deletions cut 8 bases from V and 8 bases from J, with 12 bases between. The CDR3 spans 10 residues. Germline V gene lookup returns CDR1 GTSNPN and CDR2 SVGIG (reference sequence). The CDR3 is CAGARREAFF. The CDR3 DNA reads TGTGCCGGGGCTCGCAGGGAAGCTTTCTTT.

This chain links TRBV5-8 with TRBJ1-5; 9 positions match TRBD1. The ends lost 5 bases at V and 5 bases at J; junction bases unmatched: 17. The CDR3 consists of 18 residues. CDR1 and CDR2 from the germline V gene are SGHTS and YDEGEE. The CDR3 bases are TGTGCCAGCAGGACCCATTGGACAGGGGAAAGTCACGATCAGCCCCAGCATTTT. Encoded protein: CASRTHWTGESHDQPQHF.

The rearrangement joins TRBV28 to TRBJ1-2, with D possibly TRBD1 on 6 matching bases. V was pared by 6 bases and J by 2 bases, with 13 bases between. From germline, CDR1 is MDHEN and CDR2 SYDVKM. CDR3 length: 14 residues. This chain's CDR3 is CASSSGTKNYGYTF. The CDR3 DNA reads as TGTGCCAGCAGCTCCGGGACAAAGAACTATGGCTACACCTTC.

The chain joins TRBV27 to TRBJ2-3, with 9 nucleotides matching TRBD1. The V gene end was trimmed by 2 bases and the J gene end by 0 bases; junction bases not matched to a gene: 3. The CDR3 loop spans 16 amino acids. CDR1 is MNHEY, CDR2 SMNVEV, per germline (reference sequence). CDR3: CASSLEGTGSTDTQYF. CDR3 nucleotide sequence: TGTGCCAGCAGTTTAGAAGGGACAGGGAGCACAGATACGCAGTATTTT.

The rearrangement uses TRBV9 and TRBJ1-5, with D hard to call. The V and J ends lost 7 bases and 0 bases respectively, with 8 bases between them. CDR1 SGDLS and CDR2 YYNGEE come from the germline V gene. The CDR3 covers 13 residues. The CDR3 spells CASRLSSNQPQHF. The CDR3 nucleotides read TGTGCCAGCCGTTTGAGTAGCAATCAGCCCCAGCATTTT.

J is TRBJ1-6 and V is TRBV4-1, with no clear D. The CDR3 contains 15 residues. Germline values: CDR1 MGHRA, CDR2 YSYEKL. Trimming shortened V by 4 bases and J by 6 bases, and 13 bases separated the two germline ends. The CDR3 protein is CASSPMGGPNSPLHF. CDR3 bases: TGCGCCAGCAGCCCGATGGGAGGGCCTAATTCACCCCTCCACTTT.

The chain has TRBV13 and TRBJ1-6; TRBD1 matches 7 bases. This CDR3 is 16 amino acids long. Trimming took 5 bases from V and 9 from J; bases not matched to a gene: 13. Germline V gene sequence: CDR1 PRHDT, CDR2 FYEKMQ (reference sequence). DNA for the CDR3: TGTGCCAGCAGCCTACAGCGACAGGGCGGTACTTCACCCCTCCACTTT. Translation gives CASSLQRQGGTSPLHF.

The rearrangement joins TRBV14 to TRBJ2-7; 9 bases align to TRBD2. J gave up 5 bases and V 5 bases, and 4 bases lay outside the gene matches. The CDR3 is 13 residues long. The germline V gene encodes CDR1 SGHDN and CDR2 FVKESK. CDR3 sequence (DNA): TGTGCCAGCAGCGGCGGGAGGGCGGACGAGCAGTACTTC. This translates into CASSGGRADEQYF.

The chain uses TRBV13 and TRBJ1-2, with 8 bases that match TRBD1. Germline loops: CDR1 PRHDT, CDR2 FYEKMQ (reference sequence). CDR3 length: 17 residues. Trimming took 5 bases from V and 5 from J; bases not matched to a gene: 16. The CDR3 spells CASSRETEDRVEYGYTF. CDR3 coding DNA: TGTGCCAGCAGCCGTGAAACTGAGGACAGGGTCGAGTATGGCTACACCTTC.

This rearrangement joins TRBV19 to TRBJ1-2; no reliable D call. Germline CDR1 reads LNHDA; CDR2 reads SQIVND (reference sequence). The ends were cut back, 5 bases at V and 8 bases at J, with 12 bases in the middle. The CDR3 is 12 residues long. CDR3 sequence reads: CASSGVPGGYTF. The CDR3, as DNA: TGTGCCAGTAGTGGGGTACCGGGGGGCTACACCTTC.

CDR3 nucleotides: TGTGCCAGCAGTTATGGGGGGGCCTACAATGAGCAGTTCTTC. It is translated as CASSYGGAYNEQFF. J is TRBJ2-1 and V is TRBV6-5; 7 positions agree with TRBD2. Germline V gene data show CDR1 as MNHEY and CDR2 as SVGAGI. The CDR3 has 14 amino acids. The V and J ends lost 3 bases and 2 bases, in that order; junction bases with no gene match: 1.

In DNA, the CDR3 is TGTGCCAGCAGTGAAGCGCAGGACAGGGACAATTCACCCCTCCACTTT. This encodes CASSEAQDRDNSPLHF. The chain employs TRBV6-1 and TRBJ1-6; 8 bases align to TRBD1. J gave up 7 bases and V 0 bases, and 5 bases lay outside the gene matches. CDR1 and CDR2 (germline): MNHNS, SASEGT. The CDR3 is made up of 16 amino acids.

The chain carries TRBV28 and TRBJ1-1, with D unresolved. Trimming shortened V by 7 bases and J by 3 bases, and 15 bases separated the two germline ends. The CDR3 sequence is 14 residues long. The germline V gene encodes CDR1 MDHEN and CDR2 SYDVKM. The CDR3 coding sequence is TGTGCCAGCACCCGACTAGGGCAGGACACTGAAGCTTTCTTT. This codes for CASTRLGQDTEAFF.

The chain links TRBV28 to TRBJ2-7; weak D call: TRBD2 (7 bases). This CDR3 has 15 residues. Germline assignment: CDR1 MDHEN and CDR2 SYDVKM. V shed 6 bases and J shed 5 bases, with 20 bases lying between them. The CDR3 DNA reads TGTGCCAGCAGCTGGGGCGGGGGCGCTTTCGACGAGCAGTACTTC. Residues: CASSWGGGAFDEQYF.

This sequence joins TRBV7-2 and TRBJ2-5, with 9 bases matching TRBD2. From germline, CDR1 is SGHTA and CDR2 FQGNSA. This CDR3 is 15 amino acids long. The V segment lost 3 bases and the J segment 5 bases; nucleotides outside the gene matches: 7. In DNA, the CDR3 is TGTGCCAGCAGCTTTGCGGGAGGGCCTGATGAGACCCAGTACTTC. It is translated as CASSFAGGPDETQYF.

This chain connects TRBV6-4 to TRBJ1-1; TRBD1 aligns across 7 bases. Per germline, CDR1 MRHNA and CDR2 SNTAGT. The CDR3 covers 14 residues. Trimming took 6 bases from V and 4 from J; bases not matched to a gene: 8. As DNA, the CDR3 is TGTGCCAGCAGACTAGACAGGGATGGCACTGAAGCTTTCTTT. Its translation: CASRLDRDGTEAFF.

In its sample, this clone was seen a few times. This chain uses TRBV27 with TRBJ1-2, with 7 bases aligning to TRBD1. The germline gives CDR1 MNHEY, CDR2 SMNVEV (reference sequence). Unmatched junction bases numbered 7, after V lost 6 bases and J lost 3 bases. The CDR3 totals 14 residues. CDR3 nucleotide sequence: TGTGCCAGCAGGGGACAGTCACGGGACTATGGCTACACCTTC. This encodes CASRGQSRDYGYTF.

The V call is TRBV29-1, the J call TRBJ2-3; maybe TRBD2 (6 bases). Germline V gives CDR1 SQVTM, CDR2 ANQGSEA. This CDR3 has 15 amino acids. Between the trimmed V and J ends, which lost 4 bases and 0 bases, there was a span of 14 bases. CDR3 loop: CSVVPPSVSTDTQYF. CDR3 in DNA: TGCAGCGTTGTCCCCCCTAGCGTTAGCACAGATACGCAGTATTTT.

The chain carries TRBV5-6 and TRBJ1-4, with 8 bases fitting TRBD1. Losses at the gene ends were 3 bases for V and 8 bases for J; bases not matched to a gene: 12. The CDR3 is made up of 16 amino acids. Germline CDR1 reads SGHDT; CDR2 reads YYEEEE. The CDR3 DNA is TGTGCCAGCAGCTCAGCAAAACAGGGGGGCTGGGAAAAACTGTTTTTT. Its protein is CASSSAKQGGWEKLFF.

The CDR3 loop reads CASSAAQWTGELFF. For the CDR3, the DNA is TGTGCCAGCAGTGCGGCACAGTGGACCGGGGAGCTGTTTTTT. The chain combines TRBV6-4 with TRBJ2-2; no clear D gene. Trimming took 4 bases from V and 5 from J, leaving 11 bases between them. The CDR3 spans 14 residues. Germline V gives CDR1 MRHNA, CDR2 SNTAGT.